One and the same sample provided the 18 T cell receptor beta chains below, sequenced in a study of OX40 agonist ivuxolimab in advanced cancers. Clones were sequenced by immunoSEQ multiplex PCR, and TCRdb holds only the in-frame ones, with some missing. The sample includes 40,000 to 45,000 clones, about 80% seen only once; the top ten take 4% to 4.5%. The material was CD4+ or CD8+ T cells sorted from blood, obtained in a trial of the OX40 agonist ivuxolimab. All receptors come from an adult with an advanced solid tumor such as melanoma, head and neck, liver or kidney cancer.

This sequence joins TRBV29-1 and TRBJ1-5; TRBD1 is a possible D gene (5 bases). Germline V gene lookup returns CDR1 SQVTM and CDR2 ANQGSEA. CDR3 length: 14 amino acids. V gave up 7 bases and J gave up 3 bases, with 16 bases separating them. The DNA for the CDR3 is TGCAGCGCATCCCCCCCGGGGGTCAATCAGCCCCAGCATTTT. As protein: CSASPPGVNQPQHF.

The chain employs TRBV7-2 and TRBJ1-5; weak D call: TRBD1 (5 bases). V was trimmed by 5 bases and J by 4 bases, leaving 9 bases between them. Germline V CDR1 and CDR2: SGHTA, FQGNSA. The length of the CDR3 is 13 residues. DNA of the CDR3: TGTGCCAGCAGCGTGCAGGGTAATCAGCCCCAGCATTTT. Protein product: CASSVQGNQPQHF.

DNA of the CDR3: TGTGCCAGCAGTGACAGGGGATACACTGAAGCTTTCTTT. Protein sequence: CASSDRGYTEAFF. V is TRBV6-1 and J is TRBJ1-1; D is perhaps TRBD1 (6 bases). Germline assignment: CDR1 MNHNS and CDR2 SASEGT. V was shortened by 3 bases and J by 3 bases, with 8 bases between the two germline ends. The CDR3 has 13 amino acids.

This chain uses TRBV19 with TRBJ2-1, with D possibly being TRBD1 (5 bases). The V end lost 5 bases, the J end lost 4 bases, and 18 bases lay between the germline ends. The CDR3 runs 16 residues. Germline V gives CDR1 LNHDA, CDR2 SQIVND (reference sequence). CDR3 coding DNA: TGTGCCAGTAGTTATGGGGCCAGCCATTCATACAATGAGCAGTTCTTC. This encodes CASSYGASHSYNEQFF.

V usage is TRBV19 and J usage is TRBJ2-3; TRBD2 matches at 7 bases. Trimming at V came to 6 bases and at J to 3 bases, leaving 3 bases not matched to a gene. CDR1 is LNHDA, CDR2 SQIVND, per germline (reference sequence). The CDR3 loop spans 13 amino acids. The CDR3 DNA sequence: TGTGCCAGTAGCCGGGGAGGGACAGATACGCAGTATTTT. It specifies CASSRGGTDTQYF.

The J gene is TRBJ1-5, the V gene TRBV5-6, with no clear D. The CDR3 is 12 residues long. Between the trimmed V and J ends, which lost 0 bases and 9 bases, there was a span of 7 bases. CDR1 is SGHDT, CDR2 YYEEEE, per germline. The CDR3 DNA sequence: TGTGCCAGCAGCTTGGGGCGGGCGCCCCAGCATTTT. Amino acid sequence: CASSLGRAPQHF.

CDR3 region: CASSPETGRSGTPLHF. The CDR3 nucleotides read TGCGCCAGCAGCCCGGAAACGGGACGGTCTGGCACTCCCCTCCACTTT. V gene TRBV5-1 combines with J gene TRBJ1-6, with D possibly being TRBD1 (5 bases). The length of the CDR3 is 16 residues. The germline gives CDR1 SGHRS, CDR2 YFSETQ. Between the trimmed V and J ends, which lost 4 bases and 13 bases, there was a span of 24 bases.

This sequence joins TRBV18 and TRBJ2-2; D gene ambiguous. V was clipped by 3 bases and J by 1 base, with 12 bases between them. The CDR3 runs to 16 residues. The germline gives CDR1 KGHSH, CDR2 LQKENI. The CDR3: CASSPPPGRNTGELFF. The CDR3 coding sequence is TGTGCCAGCTCACCTCCGCCAGGACGGAACACCGGGGAGCTGTTTTTT.

This clone was detected a few times. The rearrangement joins TRBV6-5 to TRBJ2-1; 8 nucleotides match TRBD1. The germline V gene has CDR1 MNHEY and CDR2 SVGAGI. The ends lost 8 bases at V and 5 bases at J; junction bases unmatched: 8. The CDR3 consists of 14 residues. CDR3 residues: CASRRGRPDNEQFF. The DNA for the CDR3 is TGTGCCAGCCGCAGGGGGCGCCCCGACAATGAGCAGTTCTTC.

This clone has a handful of counts. The CDR3 here is CASSLRVDQPQHF. The CDR3 coding sequence is TGTGCCAGTAGTCTCCGGGTGGATCAGCCCCAGCATTTT. The V gene is TRBV19, the J gene TRBJ1-5, with unresolved D. CDR3 size: 13 residues. The V gene's germline CDR1 is LNHDA and CDR2 SQIVND (reference sequence). V lost 5 bases and J lost 5, with 10 bases in between.

The rearrangement uses TRBV19 and TRBJ2-3; TRBD1 agrees at 7 bases. Unmatched junction bases numbered 21, after V lost 5 bases and J lost 10 bases. The CDR3 is 17 residues long. Germline V lookup: CDR1 LNHDA, CDR2 SQIVND (reference sequence). CDR3 amino acids: CASSPTGALAKTVAQYF. CDR3 bases: TGTGCCAGTAGTCCAACAGGGGCCCTCGCTAAGACTGTTGCGCAGTATTTT.

J is TRBJ2-7 and V is TRBV7-6; TRBD2 matches 7 bases. The CDR3 is 14 residues long. Germline V lookup: CDR1 SGHVS, CDR2 FNYEAQ. With V trimmed by 1 base and J by 3 bases, 3 bases remained unmatched. The CDR3 DNA is TGTGCCAGCAGCTTAGTGGGCGGGGGCTACGAGCAGTACTTC. Translating gives CASSLVGGGYEQYF.

The rearrangement uses TRBV19 and TRBJ1-4; D perhaps matches TRBD1 (5 bases). Germline V gene data show CDR1 as LNHDA and CDR2 as SQIVND (reference sequence). V was pared by 8 bases and J by 4 bases, with 8 bases between. The CDR3 runs 12 residues. The CDR3: CASGQGNEKLFF. The CDR3 DNA reads TGTGCCAGTGGCCAGGGTAATGAAAAACTGTTTTTT.

The CDR3 DNA sequence: TGTGCCAGCAGTTTACGGGGAGACGGGAGGGCACCCCTCCACTTT. The encoded protein is CASSLRGDGRAPLHF. This sequence joins TRBV27 and TRBJ1-6; D ambiguous. This CDR3 spans 15 amino acids. V was shortened by 2 bases and J by 11 bases, with 16 bases between the two germline ends. The germline V gene encodes CDR1 MNHEY and CDR2 SMNVEV (reference sequence).

The V gene is TRBV4-3, the J gene TRBJ2-5, with D perhaps TRBD2 (6 bases). The CDR3 is 17 amino acids. Germline loops: CDR1 LGHNA, CDR2 YSLEER. Trimming took 1 base from V and 1 from J, leaving 16 bases between them. The CDR3 nucleotides read TGCGCCAGCAGCCAAGGGGTGAACCACGGGGGCCAAGAGACCCAGTACTTC. Translating it yields CASSQGVNHGGQETQYF.

The chain carries TRBV28 and TRBJ2-5; D not certain. The ends were cut back, 3 bases at V and 6 bases at J, with 20 bases in the middle. The germline V gene encodes CDR1 MDHEN and CDR2 SYDVKM. The CDR3 covers 16 residues. The DNA for the CDR3 is TGTGCCAGCAGTTTGTGGGGATTGACGGAAAAGAAGACCCAGTACTTC. Translated, it gives CASSLWGLTEKKTQYF.

The chain employs TRBV14 and TRBJ1-1, with TRBD1 identical over 7 bases. The CDR3 length is 15 residues. Germline CDR1 reads SGHDN; CDR2 reads FVKESK. V was clipped by 3 bases and J by 8 bases; unmatched bases: 12. The chain's CDR3 is CASSQPPDRVSEAFF. The CDR3 nucleotides read TGTGCCAGCAGCCAGCCCCCCGACAGGGTATCGGAAGCTTTCTTT.

The genes are TRBV5-1 and TRBJ1-3; D ambiguous. Germline V gene data show CDR1 as SGHRS and CDR2 as YFSETQ. This CDR3 region has 14 residues. Trimming cost V 0 bases and J 0 bases, with 4 bases left between them. The CDR3 sequence: CASSLGNSGNTIYF. The CDR3 DNA reads as TGCGCCAGCAGCTTGGGGAACTCTGGAAACACCATATATTTT. The full variable domain, rest sourced from reference TRBV5-1 and TRBJ1-3, is KAGVTQTPRYLIKTRGQQVTLSCSPISGHRSVSWYQQTPGQGLQFLFEYFSETQRNKGNFPGRFSGRQFSNSRSEMNVSTLELGDSALYLCASSLGNSGNTIYFGEGSWLTVV.